A single sample gave rise to the 3 T cell receptor beta chains below, sequenced in a study of identical twins. TCRdb independently ran MiXCR on the 5' RACE reads; one entry per CDR3 protein. This table holds over 500,000 distinct CDR3 sequences, less than 25% found once. The same specimen was also included in a second study, on T cells expressing NK-cell markers.

Sequencing was done on a sample of CD4+ T cells sorted from blood. All receptors derive from a woman under 30 in good health.

The CDR3 protein is CSAPPMPGNYEQYF. DNA for the CDR3: TGCAGTGCTCCTCCGATGCCCGGTAACTACGAGCAGTACTTC. The chain recombines TRBV20-1 with TRBJ2-7; D is undetermined. The CDR3 is 14 residues long. Deletions cut 5 bases from V and 3 bases from J, with 17 bases between. CDR1 and CDR2 from the germline V gene are DFQATT and SNEGSKA (reference sequence).

The chain uses TRBV5-8 and TRBJ2-5; TRBD2 matches at 10 bases. There are 15 residues in the CDR3. Germline assignment: CDR1 SGHTS and CDR2 YDEGEE. Trimming cost V 3 bases and J 2 bases; bases outside gene matches: 4. The CDR3 nucleotides read TGTGCCAGCAGCTCAAGAGCGGGAGGGCAAGAGACCCAGTACTTC. Amino acids: CASSSRAGGQETQYF.

This chain joins TRBV30 and TRBJ2-5; 11 bases fit TRBD2. V dropped 5 bases and J dropped 9; count of bases not matched to a gene: 8. This CDR3 comprises 13 residues. CDR1 and CDR2 from the germline V gene are GTSNPN and SVGIG (reference sequence). The CDR3 loop is CAWGLAGGLAQYF. DNA for the CDR3: TGTGCCTGGGGACTAGCGGGTGGCCTCGCCCAGTACTTC.